The entry that follows covers one T cell receptor beta chain sequence. This specimen belongs to a study of blood T cell repertoires in COVID-19. Germline V gene lookup returns CDR1 SQVTM and CDR2 ANQGSEA. With V trimmed by 7 bases and J by 0 bases, 8 bases remained unmatched. The CDR3 consists of 16 residues. Data came from immunoSEQ multiplex PCR; TCRdb stores just in-frame clones and leaves some out. The sample records 450,000 to 500,000 clones, about nine tenths being singletons. The sample taken for sequencing was PBMCs or T cells enriched from blood (not recorded which). The sequence was collected from a woman between 18 and 30 years old who had recovered from COVID-19. The chain combines TRBV29-1 with TRBJ2-6; 8 nucleotides line up with TRBD1. As DNA, the CDR3 is TGCAGCGCCCGCGTGACAGGGGTCTCTGGGGCCAACGTCCTGACTTTC. This gives the protein CSARVTGVSGANVLTF.